This passage covers 9 T cell receptor beta chains from one sample sequenced in a study of T-cell memory formation after mild COVID-19. TCRdb called the 5' RACE reads again in MiXCR, with one record for every CDR3 protein. The repertoire includes some 300,000 distinct CDR3 sequences, less than 25% of them detected once, and 20% to 25% sits in the top ten. The sequenced material came from PBMCs or a T cell subset sorted from them (not recorded which). The receptors derive from a man younger than 30 who had mild COVID-19 (a few samples of this study predate the infection). Cell type and time point are not known.

This clonotype has only a few counts. V and J are TRBV20-1 and TRBJ1-5; no clear D. The V gene's germline CDR1 is DFQATT and CDR2 SNEGSKA (reference sequence). CDR3 length: 12 residues. The V gene lost 6 bases and the J gene lost 1 base, with 7 bases spanning the gap. The CDR3 spells CSAARSNQPQHF. The CDR3, as DNA: TGCAGTGCCGCAAGGAGCAATCAGCCCCAGCATTTT.

This clonotype has just a few counts. This chain joins TRBV7-8 and TRBJ1-2; weak D call: TRBD1 (5 bases). The germline gives CDR1 SGHVS, CDR2 FQNEAQ. Trimming cost V 5 bases and J 4 bases, with 14 bases left between them. The CDR3 runs 14 residues. CDR3 sequence: CASSPRDRSYGYTF. In DNA form, the CDR3 reads TGTGCCAGCAGCCCCCGGGACCGAAGCTATGGCTACACCTTC.

The table lists this clonotype with a few counts. The CDR3 sequence is CASSLAAGSGDEQFF. The CDR3 region has the DNA TGTGCCAGCAGCTTGGCAGCGGGGAGTGGGGATGAGCAGTTCTTC. The chain combines TRBV7-9 with TRBJ2-1; TRBD2 agrees at 7 bases. Germline trimming cut 3 bases from V and 8 bases from J; bases unmatched to any gene: 10. The CDR3 has 15 amino acids. From germline, CDR1 is SEHNR and CDR2 FQNEAQ (reference sequence).

The chain has TRBV20-1 and TRBJ2-1; 11 bases line up with TRBD2. The CDR3 runs 18 residues. V gave up 2 bases and J gave up 0 bases; unmatched junction bases: 9. The germline V gene has CDR1 DFQATT and CDR2 SNEGSKA (reference sequence). The CDR3 nucleotides read TGCAGTGCTAGACTACTAGCGGGGGCCAGGAGCTCCTACAATGAGCAGTTCTTC. Translating it yields CSARLLAGARSSYNEQFF.

This clonotype has at least ten counts. The chain has TRBV7-9 and TRBJ2-4; D gene ambiguous. The CDR3 covers 12 residues. V was pared by 5 bases and J by 7 bases, with 9 bases between. The germline V gene encodes CDR1 SEHNR and CDR2 FQNEAQ (reference sequence). This chain's CDR3 is CASSPDGNIQYF. CDR3 DNA sequence: TGTGCCAGCAGCCCCGATGGGAACATTCAGTACTTC.

This clonotype appeared a few times. The chain has TRBV4-1 and TRBJ1-1, with D possibly matching TRBD1 (5 bases). Germline V gene sequence: CDR1 MGHRA, CDR2 YSYEKL. V lost 1 base to trimming and J lost 3 bases, with 15 bases between them. This CDR3 has 16 residues. CDR3 in DNA: TGCGCCAGCAGCCAAGTATTTTCGGGGGACGACACTGAAGCTTTCTTT. As protein: CASSQVFSGDDTEAFF.

The chain combines TRBV4-1 with TRBJ2-3; D remains unclear. The CDR3 runs 14 residues. Germline CDR1 and CDR2: MGHRA and YSYEKL. Trimming stripped 8 bases from V and 2 bases from J, with 14 bases between. CDR3 residues: CASSLFRDTDTQYF. The CDR3, as DNA: TGCGCCAGCTCTCTATTTAGGGACACAGATACGCAGTATTTT.

This chain connects TRBV6-5 to TRBJ1-5, with D possibly being TRBD1 (5 bases). The CDR3 has 15 residues. The germline CDR1 and CDR2 sequences are MNHEY and SVGAGI. Trimming pared 0 bases from V and 6 bases from J, leaving 12 bases between. The CDR3 spells CASSYSSGTGQPQHF. The CDR3 DNA is TGTGCCAGCAGTTACTCGTCTGGGACCGGTCAGCCCCAGCATTTT.

V and J are TRBV28 and TRBJ2-1; D remains unclear. The germline V and J ends were trimmed by 3 bases and 7 bases, with 10 bases remaining between them. The CDR3 runs 13 residues. Germline V gene data show CDR1 as MDHEN and CDR2 as SYDVKM. CDR3 nucleotides: TGTGCCAGCAGTTTCAGTCGGTTTAATGAGCAGTTCTTC. Protein sequence: CASSFSRFNEQFF. Looking up the rest from reference TRBV28 and TRBJ2-1 gives the full variable domain: DVKVTQSSRYLVKRTGEKVFLECVQDMDHENMFWYRQDPGLGLRLIYFSYDVKMKEKGDIPEGYSVSREKKERFSLILESASTNQTSMYLCASSFSRFNEQFFGPGTRLTVL.